The 22 T cell receptor beta chains below all came from one sample that was sequenced in a study of T cell responses to AZD1222 COVID-19 vaccine. Repertoires were generated with immunoSEQ multiplex PCR, while TCRdb's copy carries only in-frame clones and drops some. The sample records some 160,000 clones, 85% to 95% being singletons. The sequencing here drew on peripheral blood, taken on day 0 of AZD1222 vaccination. The receptors originated from an adult in good health.

The genes are TRBV4-1 and TRBJ1-1, with TRBD1 as a possible D gene (6 bases). The CDR3 sequence is 15 residues long. V was cut by 2 bases and J by 4 bases, with 14 bases left in between. Germline CDR1 reads MGHRA; CDR2 reads YSYEKL. CDR3 sequence reads: CASSQPRGKGTEAFF. CDR3 nucleotide sequence: TGCGCCAGCAGCCAACCCAGGGGAAAGGGCACTGAAGCTTTCTTT.

The chain joins TRBV7-9 to TRBJ1-1, with D hard to call. CDR3 length: 14 amino acids. Looked up from germline, CDR1 is SEHNR and CDR2 is FQNEAQ (reference sequence). Between the trimmed V and J ends, which lost 1 base and 1 base, there was a span of 7 bases. DNA of the CDR3: TGTGCCAGCAGCTTAGTTCCACAGAACACTGAAGCTTTCTTT. It yields the protein CASSLVPQNTEAFF.

The chain is built from TRBV6-5 and TRBJ1-5; D not certain. The germline CDR1 and CDR2 sequences are MNHEY and SVGAGI. The CDR3 contains 13 residues. V lost 5 bases and J 3 bases, leaving 8 bases between the germline ends. CDR3 amino acids: CASSNSFNQPQHF. CDR3 DNA: TGTGCCAGCAGTAACAGCTTCAATCAGCCCCAGCATTTT.

V and J are TRBV6-5 and TRBJ2-2; D ambiguous. The germline V and J ends were trimmed by 0 bases and 6 bases, with 8 bases remaining between them. CDR3 length: 14 residues. Per germline, CDR1 MNHEY and CDR2 SVGAGI. DNA for the CDR3: TGTGCCAGCAGTTACTCGAATAATCCCGGGGAGCTGTTTTTT. Protein: CASSYSNNPGELFF.

This clone was seen once. The chain employs TRBV27 and TRBJ1-1; unclear D gene. Germline V gene sequence: CDR1 MNHEY, CDR2 SMNVEV (reference sequence). CDR3 length: 13 amino acids. Trimming removed 2 bases at V and 3 bases at J, with 7 bases between. CDR3 DNA: TGTGCCAGCAGTTTACGCAGTTACACTGAAGCTTTCTTT. Residues: CASSLRSYTEAFF.

This chain connects TRBV25-1 to TRBJ2-3; possible D gene TRBD1, 6 bases. Germline V gene data show CDR1 as MGHDK and CDR2 as SYGVNS. Trimming removed 5 bases from V and 1 base from J, with 10 bases in between. CDR3 length: 14 amino acids. In DNA, the CDR3 is TGTGCCAGCAGTCTTTCAGGGGGCACAGATACGCAGTATTTT. It specifies CASSLSGGTDTQYF.

The chain uses TRBV4-1 and TRBJ2-6; possibly TRBD1 for D (7 bases). V dropped 6 bases and J dropped 3 bases, with 18 bases sitting between them. The CDR3 contains 17 residues. Germline CDR1 is MGHRA and CDR2 is YSYEKL. CDR3 protein: CASSPAEGASGANVLTF. For the CDR3, the DNA is TGCGCCAGCAGTCCAGCGGAGGGGGCCAGTGGGGCCAACGTCCTGACTTTC.

The J gene is TRBJ1-1, the V gene TRBV25-1; 8 bases line up with TRBD1. Germline CDR1 MGHDK, CDR2 SYGVNS. J gave up 1 base and V 4 bases, and 2 bases lay outside the gene matches. This CDR3 spans 14 amino acids. The CDR3 DNA follows: TGTGCCAGCAGTGCGGACAGGGCGAACACTGAAGCTTTCTTT. Translation gives CASSADRANTEAFF.

The table lists this clone with a count of one. The V gene is TRBV7-9, the J gene TRBJ2-6; D remains ambiguous. The CDR3 is 14 residues long. Germline CDR1 reads SEHNR; CDR2 reads FQNEAQ (reference sequence). V was trimmed by 3 bases and J by 1 base, leaving 4 bases between them. The CDR3 region has the DNA TGTGCCAGCAGCTTGGGGTCTGGGGCCAACGTCCTGACTTTC. This translates into CASSLGSGANVLTF.

The genes are TRBV6-5 and TRBJ2-5; a possible D gene is TRBD2 (5 bases). This CDR3 is 13 amino acids long. Per germline, CDR1 MNHEY and CDR2 SVGAGI. The V end lost 5 bases, the J end lost 2 bases, and 9 bases lay between the germline ends. The CDR3 sequence is CASSLPGQETQYF. DNA for the CDR3: TGTGCCAGCAGTCTGCCGGGACAAGAGACCCAGTACTTC.

The chain employs TRBV7-8 and TRBJ1-3; maybe TRBD1 (5 bases). Germline loops: CDR1 SGHVS, CDR2 FQNEAQ. The CDR3 extends over 18 amino acids. V was shortened by 0 bases and J by 3 bases, with 18 bases between the two germline ends. CDR3 sequence: CASSLALIEGSIGNTIYF. In DNA, the CDR3 is TGTGCCAGCAGCTTAGCGTTAATCGAGGGGTCAATTGGAAACACCATATATTTT.

V is TRBV11-2 and J is TRBJ1-2; no firm D call. Trimming shortened V by 6 bases and J by 7 bases, and 15 bases separated the two germline ends. The germline V gene encodes CDR1 SGHAT and CDR2 FQNNGV. This CDR3 region has 13 residues. DNA for the CDR3: TGTGCCAGCAGGCTCCGAATTGGGCTTGGCTACACCTTC. Translation gives CASRLRIGLGYTF. Full variable domain (remainder filled in from reference TRBV11-2 and TRBJ1-2): EAGVAQSPRYKIIEKRQSVAFWCNPISGHATLYWYQQILGQGPKLLIQFQNNGVVDDSQLPKDRFSAERLKGVDSTLKIQPAKLEDSAVYLCASRLRIGLGYTFGSGTRLTVV.

This chain uses TRBV11-3 with TRBJ2-3; 10 bases are a match to TRBD2. The CDR3 consists of 16 residues. From germline, CDR1 is SGHNT and CDR2 YENEEA. Germline trimming cut 4 bases from V and 0 bases from J; bases unmatched to any gene: 4. The CDR3 DNA sequence: TGTGCCAGCAGCTCTGGACTAGCGGAAAGCACAGATACGCAGTATTTT. Encoded protein: CASSSGLAESTDTQYF.

The chain uses TRBV5-8 and TRBJ2-5; D not certain. CDR3 length: 16 residues. Germline V lookup: CDR1 SGHTS, CDR2 YDEGEE. V was trimmed by 4 bases and J by 5 bases, leaving 21 bases between them. CDR3 amino acids: CASSAALALDEETQYF. The CDR3 DNA reads TGTGCCAGCAGCGCCGCCTTGGCCCTCGACGAGGAGACCCAGTACTTC.

The chain combines TRBV19 with TRBJ2-7; D gene uncertain. Germline-derived CDR1 and CDR2 are LNHDA and SQIVND (reference sequence). The CDR3 totals 13 residues. Trimming left V 1 base short and J 3 bases short, with 7 bases between. CDR3 in DNA: TGTGCCAGTAGTATAGGTCCGAACTACGAGCAGTACTTC. This gives the protein CASSIGPNYEQYF.

The rearrangement uses TRBV15 and TRBJ2-2, with 14 nucleotides matching TRBD2. Per the germline V gene, CDR1 is LNHNV and CDR2 is YYDKDF (reference sequence). V gave up 3 bases and J gave up 6 bases; unmatched junction bases: 9. The CDR3 spans 18 residues. As DNA, the CDR3 is TGTGCCACCAGCAGCAGACTAGCGGGGGGGCTAGGCTCCGGGGAGCTGTTTTTT. It encodes CATSSRLAGGLGSGELFF.

This clone showed up just once. The chain recombines TRBV30 with TRBJ1-5, with D perhaps TRBD1 (6 bases). CDR1 and CDR2 from the germline V gene are GTSNPN and SVGIG (reference sequence). The CDR3 runs 14 residues. Trimming took off 2 bases at V and 4 bases at J, with 12 bases between the two ends. CDR3 sequence (DNA): TGTGCCTGGAGTCTCGGACAGAAGAATCAGCCCCAGCATTTT. Translation gives CAWSLGQKNQPQHF.

The rearrangement uses TRBV29-1 and TRBJ1-5; D might be TRBD1 (6 bases). This CDR3 region has 13 residues. The V gene lost 7 bases and the J gene lost 6 bases, with 16 bases spanning the gap. Germline CDR1 SQVTM, CDR2 ANQGSEA. The CDR3 DNA reads TGCAGCGCGACCCAGGGGATCGGTCAGCCCCAGCATTTT. Protein sequence: CSATQGIGQPQHF.

The chain carries TRBV6-5 and TRBJ1-2; no clear D. Germline V gene sequence: CDR1 MNHEY, CDR2 SVGAGI. V dropped 4 bases and J dropped 3 bases, with 9 bases sitting between them. This CDR3 has 13 residues. CDR3 in amino acids: CASSSREDYGYTF. CDR3 nucleotide sequence: TGTGCCAGCAGTTCAAGGGAAGACTATGGCTACACCTTC.

The gene calls are TRBV19 and TRBJ2-1; no reliable D call. V lost 0 bases and J lost 2, with 2 bases in between. Germline loops: CDR1 LNHDA, CDR2 SQIVND (reference sequence). The CDR3 contains 13 residues. CDR3: CASSIDPYNEQFF. As DNA, the CDR3 is TGTGCCAGTAGTATAGACCCCTACAATGAGCAGTTCTTC.

V is TRBV9 and J is TRBJ2-3; 7 bases match TRBD2. The CDR3 length is 15 residues. V shed 0 bases and J 5 bases; nucleotides not matched to a gene: 6. In germline, CDR1 is SGDLS, CDR2 YYNGEE. CDR3 sequence: CASSVDAGVKDTQYF. The CDR3 nucleotides are TGTGCCAGCAGCGTAGACGCGGGGGTGAAAGATACGCAGTATTTT.

The CDR3 sequence: CASSSPRDGSSPLHF. DNA for the CDR3: TGTGCCAGTAGCTCGCCGAGGGATGGGAGCTCACCCCTCCACTTT. The chain joins TRBV19 to TRBJ1-6; no clear D. Germline values: CDR1 LNHDA, CDR2 SQIVND (reference sequence). The CDR3 consists of 15 residues. The V end was cut by 6 bases, the J end by 10 bases, with 19 bases between.